A selection of T cell receptor beta chains follows, all from one sample in a study of blood T cell repertoires in COVID-19. TCRdb's table, derived via immunoSEQ multiplex PCR, lists solely in-frame clones and lacks some. The sample includes hundreds of thousands of clones, approximately 83% seen only once; the top ten take nearly 9%. The sample consisted of peripheral blood. The receptors originated from a man at least 80 years old with acute or convalescent COVID-19. CDR3s include the opening cysteine and the closing phenylalanine or tryptophan. The D gene is left open where the match is weak. Clone size is not always given. Where it is, it says once, few, many or a class for expanded clones.

v_gene: TRBV4-2; j_gene: TRBJ2-5; abundance: .; d_gene: TRBD1; CDR3aa: CASSQDLSPGQRETQYF; CDR3nt: TGTGCCAGCAGCCAAGATCTCAGCCCGGGACAGAGGGAGACCCAGTACTTC
v_gene: TRBV11-2; j_gene: TRBJ2-7; abundance: medium-sized; d_gene: .; CDR3aa: CASSLDLGRVAYEQYF; CDR3nt: TGTGCCAGCAGCTTAGATCTGGGCAGGGTGGCCTACGAGCAGTACTTC
v_gene: TRBV11-2; j_gene: TRBJ1-4; abundance: few; d_gene: .; CDR3aa: CASSLMAGTNEKLFF; CDR3nt: TGTGCCAGCAGCTTAATGGCGGGCACTAATGAAAAACTGTTTTTT
v_gene: TRBV19; j_gene: TRBJ1-4; abundance: .; d_gene: TRBD1; CDR3aa: CASSMGQVPFF; CDR3nt: TGTGCCAGTAGTATGGGACAGGTGCCTTTTTTT
v_gene: TRBV7-9; j_gene: TRBJ1-2; abundance: .; d_gene: .; CDR3aa: CASSLGTANYGYTF; CDR3nt: TGTGCCAGCAGCTTAGGAACAGCTAACTATGGCTACACCTTC
v_gene: TRBV7-3; j_gene: TRBJ2-7; abundance: .; d_gene: TRBD1; CDR3aa: CASSWAGTGIYEQYF; CDR3nt: TGTGCCAGCAGCTGGGCCGGGACAGGAATCTACGAGCAGTACTTC
v_gene: TRBV7-9; j_gene: TRBJ2-5; abundance: .; d_gene: .; CDR3aa: CASSSSGRGTGETQYF; CDR3nt: TGTGCCAGCAGCTCTTCCGGACGAGGCACGGGGGAGACCCAGTACTTC
v_gene: TRBV30; j_gene: TRBJ1-2; abundance: .; d_gene: TRBD1; CDR3aa: CAWNVFQGAGYTF; CDR3nt: TGTGCCTGGAATGTATTTCAGGGGGCGGGCTACACCTTC
v_gene: TRBV4-1; j_gene: TRBJ2-3; abundance: .; d_gene: .; CDR3aa: CASSQGTLNTQYF; CDR3nt: TGCGCCAGCAGCCAAGGGACTTTGAATACGCAGTATTTT
v_gene: TRBV3-1/TRBV3-2; j_gene: TRBJ2-4; abundance: .; d_gene: .; CDR3aa: CASSQPTGTKNIQYF; CDR3nt: TGTGCCAGCAGCCAACCTACAGGGACCAAAAACATTCAGTACTTC
v_gene: TRBV5-1; j_gene: TRBJ2-7; abundance: .; d_gene: .; CDR3aa: CASSLEVARADEQYF; CDR3nt: TGCGCCAGCAGCTTGGAAGTTGCCAGGGCCGACGAGCAGTACTTC
v_gene: TRBV9; j_gene: TRBJ2-3; abundance: .; d_gene: TRBD1; CDR3aa: CASSKLGQGGDTQYF; CDR3nt: TGTGCCAGCAGCAAGTTGGGACAGGGAGGGGATACGCAGTATTTT
v_gene: TRBV9; j_gene: TRBJ2-1; abundance: few; d_gene: TRBD1; CDR3aa: CASSTTGVSNNEQFF; CDR3nt: TGTGCCAGCAGTACCACAGGGGTCTCTAACAATGAGCAGTTCTTC
v_gene: TRBV19; j_gene: TRBJ1-2; abundance: .; d_gene: TRBD1; CDR3aa: CASSILGTGLLFLPFYTF; CDR3nt: TGTGCCAGTAGTATACTGGGGACAGGGCTACTGTTTTTACCTTTCTACACCTTC
v_gene: TRBV30; j_gene: TRBJ1-4; abundance: few; d_gene: .; CDR3aa: CAWGQNEKLFF; CDR3nt: TGTGCCTGGGGTCAGAATGAAAAACTGTTTTTT
v_gene: TRBV28; j_gene: TRBJ1-6; abundance: .; d_gene: .; CDR3aa: CASSSGGFSYNSPLHF; CDR3nt: TGTGCCAGCAGTTCCGGGGGTTTCTCCTATAATTCACCCCTCCACTTT
v_gene: TRBV7-9; j_gene: TRBJ2-1; abundance: .; d_gene: .; CDR3aa: CASSLWRVIVNEQFF; CDR3nt: TGTGCCAGCAGCTTATGGCGGGTAATAGTCAATGAGCAGTTCTTC
v_gene: TRBV7-9; j_gene: TRBJ2-1; abundance: .; d_gene: .; CDR3aa: CASSSLFTGWAYNEQFF; CDR3nt: TGTGCCAGCAGCTCTCTTTTCACAGGGTGGGCCTACAATGAGCAGTTCTTC
v_gene: TRBV19; j_gene: TRBJ1-2; abundance: .; d_gene: TRBD1; CDR3aa: CASTGGRVPPVTYGYTF; CDR3nt: TGTGCCAGTACAGGGGGCAGAGTTCCGCCGGTAACTTATGGCTACACCTTC
v_gene: TRBV5-5; j_gene: TRBJ1-2; abundance: few; d_gene: TRBD1; CDR3aa: CASSWTGANYGYTF; CDR3nt: TGTGCCAGCAGCTGGACAGGGGCTAACTATGGCTACACCTTC